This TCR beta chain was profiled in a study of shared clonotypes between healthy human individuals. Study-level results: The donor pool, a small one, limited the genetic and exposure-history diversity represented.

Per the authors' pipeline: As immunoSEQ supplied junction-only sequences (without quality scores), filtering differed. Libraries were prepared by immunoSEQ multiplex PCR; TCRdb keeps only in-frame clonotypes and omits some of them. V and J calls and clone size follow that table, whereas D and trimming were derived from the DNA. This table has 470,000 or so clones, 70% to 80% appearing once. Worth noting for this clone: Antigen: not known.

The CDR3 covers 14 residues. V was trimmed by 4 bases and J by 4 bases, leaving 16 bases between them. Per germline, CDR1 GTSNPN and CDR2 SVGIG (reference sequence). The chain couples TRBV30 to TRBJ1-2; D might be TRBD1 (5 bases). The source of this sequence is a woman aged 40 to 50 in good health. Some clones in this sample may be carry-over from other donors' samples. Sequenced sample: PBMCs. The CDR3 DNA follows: TGTGCCTGGACTCCAGGCAGGGTAATCTATGGCTACACCTTC. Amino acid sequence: CAWTPGRVIYGYTF.